Below, one T cell receptor beta chain is given with its context. Its antigen target is currently unknown. No much larger clone is present one base from it, and per-base qualities are unavailable. To prepare the library, 5' RACE was applied. Reads for this sample came from an Illumina HiSeq 2500. A second roughly 6 to 12 cycle PCR used a sample-barcoded 5' primer and a J-beta primer mix. A unique molecular identifier was introduced onto each TCR beta cDNA molecule by a template-switch 5' adaptor carrying 12 random nucleotides. Each sample yielded at least 3 million CDR3-containing paired-end reads. First-strand cDNA synthesis was performed from all RNA using the Mint cDNA synthesis kit, with priming by a TRBC-specific oligonucleotide. All cDNA was treated with uracil-DNA glycosylase and then went through a first 18-cycle PCR with the universal primers M1SS and BC2_uni_R. The original pipeline was this. For normalization, 1 million high-quality reads, each with a distinct molecular identifier, were randomly selected from each sample. Reads sharing molecular identifiers were discarded rather than binned into consensus sequences. MiTCR, set to a Q25 quality threshold and the strictest error-elimination algorithm, was used for CDR3 identification, clonotype clustering and error correction. A nonparametric unseen species model using Euler transformation provided a lower-bound estimate of total TCR beta diversity. TCRdb's own reprocessing of the public reads used fastp at Q25 and MiXCR and kept productive beta chains. Entries are consolidated by CDR3 protein sequence, retaining the most common genes and DNA. Clone size and V and J calls follow TCRdb, not the original study. This sample has roughly 900,000 distinct CDR3 sequences in its table, and around 26% of those were observed once. Of the sample, roughly 17% is held by the ten largest clones.

The data are from a study of blood T cells in healthy people across ages (dated by TCRdb to 2015 to 2017). General notes on the study: Template switching captured roughly one uniquely barcoded TCR beta cDNA molecule per two T cells in model experiments. To track age-related changes in TCR beta repertoire diversity, the study relied on deep sequencing normalized with unique cDNA molecular identifiers. Four age groups were formed from the donors: young (average approximately 15 years), middle-aged (approximately 39), aged (62) and long-lived (around 82). To avoid experimental bias, donors of different ages were randomly spread across the sequencing lanes. Using the same blood draw, the study looked at two additional independent replicas of 1 million unique cDNA reads for two donors, one aged 18 to 29 and the other aged 80 or older.

The approximately 39 donors, aged roughly 6 to 90 years, were systemically healthy Caucasian individuals from Russia. Each donor gave about 9.2 milliliters of peripheral blood, drawn into EDTA-treated Vacutainer tubes. Ficoll-Paque density-gradient centrifugation was used to isolate PBMCs, with at least 6.5 million per sample. Total RNA, at least 6 micrograms per sample, was extracted from PBMCs with Trizol reagent. Naive CD45RAhigh/CD27high T cell percentages were measured by flow cytometry on a PBMC aliquot from every donor. The investigation overall reported the following: As age increased, observed TCR beta diversity per million T cells dropped in a roughly linear way, and a significant reduction was already evident by age roughly 36. The CMV infection status of donors was not known, potentially confounding age-related changes in expanded clonotypes. Bulk unsorted PBMC profiling prevented conclusive comparison of naive and antigen-experienced compartments. Compared with the aged group, the long-lived group had more naive CD4+ T cells, fewer expanded clones and increased TCR diversity, suggesting age selection. Observed TCR beta diversity correlated strongly with the percentage of naive T cells measured by flow cytometry. Total diversity estimates from one million sequenced T cells were considered lower bounds and underestimates.

Relative to germline, V is 1 base shorter and J is 5 bases shorter, with 8 bases between their ends. The CDR3 runs 14 residues from the cysteine to the phenylalanine. Just CDR3 DNA is preserved here, 42 bases in frame from base 1. Looking up the germline V gene yields CDR1 SGHVS and CDR2 FQNEAQ. The clonotype originates from a woman older than 75 in good health. The rearrangement joined TRBV7-8 to TRBJ1-4; the D gene lacks a confident call. The sequenced sample consisted of blood. The CDR3 region reads CASSLVLGNEKLFF. The DNA reads as follows: TGTGCCAGCAGCTTAGTGCTCGGCAATGAAAAACTGTTTTTT.